The clone carrying this T cell receptor beta chain was seen a few times. Antigen specificity is unknown. The data are from a study of T-cell memory formation after mild COVID-19. Regarding the study as a whole: Researchers report contracting CD4+ clones mostly in CM and EM, with CD8+ clones in EMRA. Cross-reactive memory appears to have joined, as suggested by some responding clones showing up in pre-infection memory.

TCRdb independently ran MiXCR on the 5' RACE reads; one entry per CDR3 protein. The sample has 580,000 or so distinct CDR3 sequences; roughly a sixth are singletons. The sequence was obtained from an adult woman who had mild COVID-19 (a few samples of this study predate the infection). Cell type and time point are not known. The sample comprised PBMCs or a T cell subset sorted from them (not recorded which).

In nucleotides, the CDR3 is TGTGCCAGCAGCCCTTCGGTATCCGGGACAGTAGGACTCGGGGGACTGTTTTTT. Translating gives CASSPSVSGTVGLGGLFF. The rearrangement links TRBV6-5 to TRBJ1-4, with TRBD1 matching over 7 bases. J was trimmed by 13 bases and V by 6 bases; bases with no gene match: 26. Germline CDR1 is MNHEY and CDR2 is SVGAGI. The CDR3 runs to 18 residues.